This entry concerns a single T cell receptor beta chain. The antigen remains undetermined. The sample is drawn from a study of T cell repertoires in ileal Crohn's disease. About the research overall: Biopsies at the proximal margin of the resected specimen form MI samples. Overall study findings and caveats: Compared with non-smokers, active smokers at surgery showed more clonal expansions.

The repertoire was sequenced with immunoSEQ multiplex PCR; TCRdb's copy has only in-frame clones and lacks some. The sample includes approximately 6,700 clones, 55% to 75% of them seen just once. Time point in this sample: proximal margin of the surgical specimen (macroscopically non-inflamed). Eligibility required adulthood, ileal or ileocolonic Crohn's disease and indicated ileocolonic resection. This CDR3 spans 20 amino acids. Germline V gene sequence: CDR1 LGHNA, CDR2 YNFKEQ. V dropped 0 bases and J dropped 3 bases, with 24 bases sitting between them. The rearrangement links TRBV4-2 to TRBJ1-5; possible D gene TRBD1, 5 bases. Sequencing was performed on ileal tissue. The receptor comes from an adult with Crohn's disease. CDR3 protein: CASSQEGQGKASPNNQPQHF. CDR3 nucleotide sequence: TGTGCCAGCAGCCAAGAGGGGCAGGGAAAGGCATCCCCCAACAATCAGCCCCAGCATTTT.